This note documents a single TCR beta chain sequence. This entry is derived from a study of blood T cell repertoires in COVID-19. The overall study: Sites in the United States, Italy and Spain provided acute and convalescent COVID-19 samples. T cells, B-cell-depleted T cells, or PBMCs supplied cDNA or gDNA.

Original data processing: Amplified reference gene primers provided the basis for estimating nucleated cell counts. TCRdb keeps only in-frame clones here, not all; method: immunoSEQ multiplex PCR. Clonal size and the V and J genes are those of that table, whereas D and trimming came from the DNA. The profile shows under 300,000 clones, 85% to 90% of them singletons. Germline CDR1 LNHNV, CDR2 YYDKDF (reference sequence). The CDR3 has 16 residues. Unmatched junction bases numbered 11, after V lost 1 base and J lost 6 bases. The source material was peripheral blood. The rearrangement links TRBV15 to TRBJ2-7, with 8 nucleotides matching TRBD2. The receptor was derived from a man in his 60s with acute or convalescent COVID-19. In DNA form, the CDR3 reads TGTGCCACCAGCAGAGCGGGGCGGGAGGTACTGGGCGAGCAGTACTTC. It is translated as CATSRAGREVLGEQYF.